These T cell receptor beta chains were read from a single sample in a study of blood T cells in healthy people across ages. One entry per CDR3 protein results from TCRdb running MiXCR on the 5' RACE reads. Of roughly 800,000 distinct CDR3 sequences listed, 20% to 30% are singletons. These same records also appear under a second study, on T cells of mothers and their children.

Sequencing was carried out using blood. Receptor source: a boy aged 5-17 years in good health. Each CDR3 is given with its conserved first and last residue. The order of the fields is D gene, J gene, V gene, CDR3 length, clone size, CDR3 protein, CDR3 DNA. A D gene is named only where the DNA matches it firmly. Not every row has a clone size; where given, it reads once, few, many or a size class.

.	TRBJ2-5	TRBV11-2	16	few	CASSFRGGQLQETQYF	TGTGCCAGCAGCTTCAGGGGAGGGCAGCTCCAAGAGACCCAGTACTTC
.	TRBJ1-1	TRBV20-1	14	few	CSARGPTMNTEAFF	TGCAGTGCTAGAGGCCCAACGATGAACACTGAAGCTTTCTTT
.	TRBJ1-1	TRBV27	14	.	CASRISGMNTEAFF	TGTGCCAGCAGGATCAGCGGAATGAACACTGAAGCTTTCTTT
TRBD1	TRBJ1-2	TRBV20-1	15	few	CSAPDRSKLNYGYTF	TGCAGTGCTCCGGACAGGAGCAAGCTTAACTATGGCTACACCTTC
.	TRBJ1-6	TRBV12-3/TRBV12-4	16	.	CASSTGRSSYNSPLHF	TGTGCCAGCAGTACAGGGCGGAGCTCCTATAATTCACCCCTCCACTTT
.	TRBJ2-3	TRBV24-1	14	.	CATRSSAGTDTQYF	TGTGCCACCAGGTCGTCGGCGGGAACAGATACGCAGTATTTT
.	TRBJ2-4	TRBV4-2	15	.	CASSLAGRIKNIQYF	TGTGCCAGCAGCCTAGCCGGGCGCATCAAAAACATTCAGTACTTC
.	TRBJ2-7	TRBV5-8	15	few	CASSRMDRLYYEQYF	TGTGCCAGCAGCCGAATGGACAGATTGTACTACGAGCAGTACTTC
.	TRBJ2-7	TRBV20-1	15	.	CSAKADRFRSYEQYF	TGCAGTGCCAAAGCAGACAGGTTCCGCTCCTACGAGCAGTACTTC
.	TRBJ2-3	TRBV6-5	18	.	CASSYLMGRSFRGRTQYF	TGTGCCAGCAGTTACTTGATGGGGCGAAGTTTTCGTGGAAGGACGCAGTATTTT
.	TRBJ2-5	TRBV14	15	.	CASSQVWIGRETQYF	TGTGCCAGCAGCCAAGTCTGGATAGGGAGGGAGACCCAGTACTTC
.	TRBJ2-1	TRBV7-6	16	.	CASSLAAGPAYNEQFF	TGTGCCAGCAGCTTAGCCGCAGGACCAGCCTACAATGAGCAGTTCTTC
TRBD1	TRBJ1-1	TRBV19	14	.	CASRWGQGETEAFF	TGTGCCAGTAGATGGGGACAGGGGGAAACTGAAGCTTTCTTT
.	TRBJ2-2	TRBV3-1	11	.	CASSQENELFF	TGTGCCAGCAGCCAAGAAAACGAGCTGTTTTTT
.	TRBJ1-2	TRBV6-5	11	many	CASSYGDGYTF	TGTGCCAGCAGTTACGGGGATGGCTACACCTTC
.	TRBJ1-1	TRBV7-9	15	.	CASSPLGLQNTEAFF	TGTGCCAGCAGTCCCCTCGGTTTGCAAAACACTGAAGCTTTCTTT
TRBD2	TRBJ2-1	TRBV4-1	16	.	CASSQDGREGYNEQFF	TGCGCCAGCAGCCAAGATGGGAGGGAGGGATACAATGAGCAGTTCTTC
TRBD2	TRBJ2-5	TRBV20-1	16	.	CSAIRADMGGRETQYF	TGCAGTGCTATCCGAGCAGACATGGGCGGGAGAGAGACCCAGTACTTC
.	TRBJ2-5	TRBV12-3/TRBV12-4	13	.	CASSTRVGETQYF	TGTGCCAGCAGTACCAGGGTCGGGGAGACCCAGTACTTC
TRBD1	TRBJ2-7	TRBV7-8	15	.	CASSYTGTVLYEQYF	TGTGCCAGCAGCTATACCGGGACAGTACTTTACGAGCAGTACTTC
.	TRBJ2-4	TRBV6-1	14	few	CASSEAGEMNIQYF	TGTGCCAGCAGTGAAGCAGGGGAGATGAACATTCAGTACTTC
.	TRBJ2-1	TRBV9	14	few	CASNAGGKNNEQFF	TGTGCCAGCAACGCCGGGGGCAAAAACAATGAGCAGTTCTTC
.	TRBJ1-2	TRBV29-1	13	.	CSVEEGAKDGYTF	TGCAGCGTTGAAGAGGGGGCGAAAGATGGCTACACCTTC
.	TRBJ2-1	TRBV5-1	13	.	CASSLEGQAGQFF	TGCGCCAGCAGCTTGGAGGGCCAAGCGGGGCAGTTCTTC
.	TRBJ2-5	TRBV12-5	15	.	CASGYQGSGQETQYF	TGTGCTAGTGGTTACCAGGGGTCAGGGCAAGAGACCCAGTACTTC
TRBD1	TRBJ2-7	TRBV11-2	16	few	CASSLLYRGLSYEQYF	TGTGCCAGCAGCTTATTGTACAGGGGTCTCTCCTACGAGCAGTACTTC
.	TRBJ1-1	TRBV5-4	16	once	CASSLFGRTMNTEAFF	TGTGCCAGCAGCTTGTTCGGCAGGACCATGAACACTGAAGCTTTCTTT
.	TRBJ1-1	TRBV13	13	few	CASSQRGNTEAFF	TGTGCCAGCAGCCAAAGGGGGAACACTGAAGCTTTCTTT
TRBD2	TRBJ2-1	TRBV12-3/TRBV12-4	16	.	CASSPRRTSGYNEQFF	TGTGCCAGCAGCCCCCGGCGGACTAGCGGCTACAATGAGCAGTTCTTC
.	TRBJ2-7	TRBV20-1	13	.	CSARDERGREQYF	TGCAGTGCTAGAGATGAGAGGGGAAGGGAGCAGTACTTC
.	TRBJ2-3	TRBV29-1	12	.	CSATPGTDTQYF	TGCAGCGCGACTCCAGGGACAGATACGCAGTATTTT
TRBD1	TRBJ2-7	TRBV6-1	16	.	CASRVFGQGPSYEQYF	TGTGCCAGCAGAGTATTTGGACAGGGGCCGTCCTACGAGCAGTACTTC
.	TRBJ1-2	TRBV6-9	11	.	CASSTPRGYTF	TGTGCCAGCAGTACCCCGCGGGGCTACACCTTC
TRBD1	TRBJ2-1	TRBV20-1	15	.	CSASHRDRELDEQFF	TGCAGTGCAAGTCATAGGGACAGGGAGTTGGATGAGCAGTTCTTC
TRBD1	TRBJ2-3	TRBV5-1	21	few	CASSRRRGTPGQGSSIDTQYF	TGCGCCAGCAGCCGGCGGCGTGGGACTCCGGGACAGGGAAGTAGTATAGATACGCAGTATTTT
TRBD2	TRBJ2-7	TRBV7-8	16	.	CASSFRRDYVRYEQYF	TGTGCCAGCAGCTTTCGACGGGACTACGTTCGGTACGAGCAGTACTTC
TRBD2	TRBJ2-1	TRBV28	18	few	CASSLSSGRSNSYNEQFF	TGTGCCAGCAGTTTATCTAGCGGGAGGTCCAACTCCTACAATGAGCAGTTCTTC
.	TRBJ2-2	TRBV5-1	15	few	CASSLLATNTGELFF	TGCGCCAGCAGCTTGTTAGCGACGAACACCGGGGAGCTGTTTTTT
TRBD2	TRBJ2-7	TRBV29-1	13	few	CSVEEGGNDEQYF	TGCAGCGTTGAGGAGGGAGGGAATGACGAGCAGTACTTC
TRBD1	TRBJ2-7	TRBV20-1	16	.	CSARDLDRGSTYEQYF	TGCAGTGCTAGAGACCTGGACAGGGGGTCCACCTACGAGCAGTACTTC
.	TRBJ2-6	TRBV12-3/TRBV12-4	13	many	CASSLSGANVLTF	TGTGCCAGCAGCTTATCTGGGGCCAACGTCCTGACTTTC
.	TRBJ2-1	TRBV27	14	.	CASSPDWGAHEQFF	TGTGCCAGCAGCCCAGATTGGGGGGCCCATGAGCAGTTCTTC
TRBD1	TRBJ2-1	TRBV12-3/TRBV12-4	14	.	CASSSGQAVHEQFF	TGTGCCAGCAGTTCCGGACAGGCCGTACATGAGCAGTTCTTC
.	TRBJ1-1	TRBV3-1	14	.	CASSQTRTAADAFF	TGTGCCAGCAGCCAGACCAGGACAGCGGCTGACGCTTTCTTT
TRBD1	TRBJ2-5	TRBV20-1	13	once	CSAGTGKGETQYF	TGCAGTGCCGGGACAGGGAAAGGGGAGACCCAGTACTTC
TRBD1	TRBJ1-1	TRBV12-3/TRBV12-4	14	many	CASSLNRGNTEAFF	TGTGCCAGCAGTTTGAACAGGGGGAACACTGAAGCTTTCTTT
.	TRBJ2-6	TRBV10-3	15	few	CAFPLKELGANVLTF	TGTGCCTTCCCACTGAAAGAGCTGGGGGCCAACGTCCTGACTTTC
TRBD2	TRBJ2-5	TRBV29-1	15	.	CSVDKLRETGGTQYF	TGCAGCGTTGATAAGTTGCGGGAGACCGGGGGGACCCAGTACTTC
.	TRBJ2-3	TRBV5-1	13	few	CASGGWPTDTQYF	TGCGCCAGCGGGGGCTGGCCCACAGATACGCAGTATTTT
TRBD1	TRBJ1-4	TRBV5-5	14	.	CASRRTGGIEKLFF	TGTGCCAGCAGAAGGACAGGGGGGATTGAAAAACTGTTTTTT
.	TRBJ2-5	TRBV4-2	16	.	CASSQDAGAGGETQYF	TGTGCCAGCAGCCAAGATGCGGGGGCTGGGGGAGAGACCCAGTACTTC
.	TRBJ1-5	TRBV7-9	12	.	CASSLDIGPQHF	TGTGCCAGCAGCTTAGACATTGGCCCCCAGCATTTT
TRBD1	TRBJ2-7	TRBV9	15	few	CASSALGGQGYEQYF	TGTGCCAGCAGCGCGCTCGGTGGACAGGGCTACGAGCAGTACTTC
.	TRBJ2-2	TRBV5-6	14	.	CASSLRTTTGELFF	TGTGCCAGCAGCTTAAGGACGACCACCGGGGAGCTGTTTTTT
TRBD2	TRBJ2-1	TRBV10-2	12	.	CASSDSPGGRIF	TGCGCCAGCAGTGACTCTCCTGGCGGGAGGATCTTC
.	TRBJ2-1	TRBV29-1	13	few	CSVSSTAGNEQFF	TGCAGCGTTTCGTCGACAGCCGGCAATGAGCAGTTCTTC
.	TRBJ2-2	TRBV12-3/TRBV12-4	12	few	CASSFSWGELFF	TGTGCCAGCAGTTTTTCTTGGGGGGAGCTGTTTTTT
.	TRBJ2-4	TRBV7-9	15	.	CASSPREPPKNIQYF	TGTGCCAGCAGCCCTAGGGAACCGCCAAAAAACATTCAGTACTTC
.	TRBJ1-2	TRBV18	15	.	CASSPSSGGNYGYTF	TGTGCCAGCTCACCATCTTCCGGGGGGAACTATGGCTACACCTTC
.	TRBJ2-1	TRBV28	14	.	CASSLTGVSNEQFF	TGTGCCAGCAGTTTGACGGGAGTGAGCAATGAGCAGTTCTTC